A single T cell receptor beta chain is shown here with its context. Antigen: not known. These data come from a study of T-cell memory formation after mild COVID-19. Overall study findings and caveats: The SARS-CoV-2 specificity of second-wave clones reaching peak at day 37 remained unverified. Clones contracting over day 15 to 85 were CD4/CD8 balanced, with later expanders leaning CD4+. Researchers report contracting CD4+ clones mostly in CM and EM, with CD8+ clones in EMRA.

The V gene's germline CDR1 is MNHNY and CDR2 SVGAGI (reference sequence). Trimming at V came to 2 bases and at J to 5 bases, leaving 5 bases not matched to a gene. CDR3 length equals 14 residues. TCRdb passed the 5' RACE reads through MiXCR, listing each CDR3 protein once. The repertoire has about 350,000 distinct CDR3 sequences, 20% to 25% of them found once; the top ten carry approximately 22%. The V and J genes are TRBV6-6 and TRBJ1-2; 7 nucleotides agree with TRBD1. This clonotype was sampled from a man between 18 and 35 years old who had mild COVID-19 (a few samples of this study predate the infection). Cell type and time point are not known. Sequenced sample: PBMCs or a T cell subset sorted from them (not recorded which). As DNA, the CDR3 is TGTGCCAGCAGTTACCTTGGACAGGCTTATGGCTACACCTTC. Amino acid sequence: CASSYLGQAYGYTF.